This is a list of T cell receptor beta chains from one sample in a study of blood T cell repertoires in COVID-19. Sequencing used immunoSEQ multiplex PCR; TCRdb keeps in-frame clones, though not all of them. The table has 240,000 or so clones, 70% to 90% seen once. Sequencing input: PBMCs or T cells enriched from blood (not recorded which). The receptors derive from a man aged 50 to 60 who had been exposed to COVID-19. Each CDR3 is given with its conserved first and last residue. The order of the fields is clone size, V gene, D gene, J gene, CDR3 DNA, CDR3 protein. The D gene is left open where the match is weak. Clone size appears in some rows only: once, few, many, or a class for an expanded clone.

.	TRBV3-1/TRBV3-2	TRBD1	TRBJ2-5	TGTGCCAGCAGCCAAGATCGGGCAGGGGGAGAGACCCAGTACTTC	CASSQDRAGGETQYF
.	TRBV7-9	.	TRBJ2-3	TGTGCCAGCAGAGAATGGCGGGGTCGCACAGATACGCAGTATTTT	CASREWRGRTDTQYF
.	TRBV9	.	TRBJ1-3	TGTGCCAGCAGCGTAGACGACAGTCGCGGCACCATATATTTT	CASSVDDSRGTIYF
.	TRBV6-6	TRBD1	TRBJ2-7	TGTGCCAGCAGCCTTACAGGGGGCGGCGAGCAGTACTTC	CASSLTGGGEQYF
.	TRBV6-2/TRBV6-3	TRBD1	TRBJ1-5	TGTGCCAGCGGCCGGGACAGGGTACAGCCCCAGCATTTT	CASGRDRVQPQHF
.	TRBV29-1	.	TRBJ1-2	TGCAGCGTTGCCGGGACAAGCTATGGTTACACCTTC	CSVAGTSYGYTF
.	TRBV5-1	.	TRBJ2-6	TGCGCCAGCAGCCCTCTCAGTTACTCTGGGGCCAACGTCCTGACTTTC	CASSPLSYSGANVLTF
.	TRBV11-2	.	TRBJ1-2	TGTGCCAGCAGCTTAGTGGCCGGGTATGGCTACACCTTC	CASSLVAGYGYTF
.	TRBV9	TRBD1	TRBJ2-6	TGTGCCAGCAGCACGCCCCGGACAGGGGCCATCTCTGGGGCCAACGTCCTGACTTTC	CASSTPRTGAISGANVLTF
.	TRBV18	.	TRBJ1-5	TGTGCCAGCTCACCACTGTATAGCAATCAGCCCCAGCATTTT	CASSPLYSNQPQHF
.	TRBV19	TRBD2	TRBJ2-1	TGTGCCAGTAGTATCGGGGTAGCGGGGTTATATGAGCAGTTCTTC	CASSIGVAGLYEQFF
.	TRBV11-2	TRBD1	TRBJ1-1	TGTGCCAGCAGCTTTTCCGGACAGGCGAACACTGAAGCTTTCTTT	CASSFSGQANTEAFF
.	TRBV5-1	TRBD1	TRBJ1-6	TGCGCCAGCAGACCGGACAGGGACAATTCACCCCTCCACTTT	CASRPDRDNSPLHF
.	TRBV28	TRBD2	TRBJ2-5	TGTGCCAGCAGTCCGAGCGGGGCAGGGGAGACCCAGTACTTC	CASSPSGAGETQYF
.	TRBV19	.	TRBJ1-1	TGTGCCAGTAGTATCCTGGAGACGAACACTGAAGCTTTCTTT	CASSILETNTEAFF
few	TRBV7-3	TRBD2	TRBJ2-2	TGTGCCAGCAATCCCCGGGGACTAGCGGGGGTTACGAACACCGGGGAGCTGTTTTTT	CASNPRGLAGVTNTGELFF
.	TRBV4-1	TRBD1	TRBJ1-1	TGCGCCAGCAGTCGGAGGACAGGGGACGGCACTGAAGCTTTCTTT	CASSRRTGDGTEAFF
.	TRBV19	.	TRBJ1-1	TGTGCCAGTAGTATACTAGGGGAGGCGGATATGAACACTGAAGCTTTCTTT	CASSILGEADMNTEAFF